This paragraph reports one T cell receptor beta chain. The antigen remains unidentified. Healthy donors of bone marrow made up the group. The CDR3 spans 14 residues. Germline V gene sequence: CDR1 SQVTM, CDR2 ANQGSEA. The ends lost 8 bases at V and 1 base at J; junction bases unmatched: 9. In the PCR, 60 Vbeta and 13 Jbeta primers were used. The table came from immunoSEQ multiplex PCR; TCRdb's copy has only in-frame clones and leaves some out. In the table there are under 200,000 clones, 70% to 80% of which are singletons. The record originates from a study of cytomegalovirus exposure and HLA in healthy donors. Study results and caveats: TCR beta V segments were, for the most part, productive about 87% or about 30% of the time in an earlier analysis. A few CMV-associated chains proved CMV antigen-specific in vitro. A cluster of highly shared sequence variants was likely a sequencing artifact.

This clonotype was sampled from a woman aged 25 to 45 in good health and CMV-seropositive. The chain uses TRBV29-1 and TRBJ1-1, with 8 bases identical to TRBD1. Specimen: PBMCs. The CDR3 here is CSSVRTGGNTEAFF. Written as DNA, the CDR3 is TGCAGCTCAGTCCGAACAGGGGGGAACACTGAAGCTTTCTTT.